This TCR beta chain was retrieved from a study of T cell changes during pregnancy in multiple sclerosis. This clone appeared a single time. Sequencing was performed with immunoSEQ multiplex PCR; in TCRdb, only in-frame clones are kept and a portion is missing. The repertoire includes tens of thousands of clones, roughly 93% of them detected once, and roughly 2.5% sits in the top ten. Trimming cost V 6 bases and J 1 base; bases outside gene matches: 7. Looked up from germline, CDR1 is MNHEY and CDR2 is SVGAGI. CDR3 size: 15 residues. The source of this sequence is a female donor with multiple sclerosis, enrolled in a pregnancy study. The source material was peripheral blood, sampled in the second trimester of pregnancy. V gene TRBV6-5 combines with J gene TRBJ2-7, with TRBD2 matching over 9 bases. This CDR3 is CASSRQTSGSYEQYF. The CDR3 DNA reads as TGTGCCAGCAGCCGACAAACTAGCGGGTCCTACGAGCAGTACTTC.